Detailed here is one T cell receptor beta chain. The antigen is not known. This specimen belongs to a study of beta chain features in type 1 diabetes. cDNA synthesis used the whole RNA isolate, giving expressed TCRB sequences. TCRdb's copy holds only in-frame clones and misses some; the assay was immunoSEQ multiplex PCR. Of around 100,000 clones listed, under 30% were seen once; the top ten hold around 0.5%. The CDR3 is 13 amino acids. V was cut by 2 bases and J by 10 bases, with 14 bases left in between. CDR1 SNHLY and CDR2 FYNNEI come from the germline V gene. Overall study results and limits: All four CD4+ subsets of Type 1 diabetes patients contained TCRB CDR3s that were moderately but significantly shorter. The study notes PCR might favor shorter templates equally in patients and controls. Insertions were fewer and deletions more numerous at VDJ junctions in type 1 diabetes patients. A closer apparent resemblance between naive, central memory and Treg TCRB repertoires was seen in patients than in healthy donors.

Sequenced material: central memory CD4+ T cells from blood. The TCR comes from a woman aged 18-29 years with type 1 diabetes. The V and J genes are TRBV2 and TRBJ1-1; D not certain. Here the CDR3 DNA reads TGTGCCAGCAGTGAAAGAGAGGGAATTGGAGCTTTCTTT. It translates to CASSEREGIGAFF.